The 17 T cell receptor beta chains below come from one sample, sequenced in a study of blood T cell repertoires in COVID-19. The protocol was immunoSEQ multiplex PCR, while the TCRdb copy is restricted to in-frame clones and leaves out a portion. This repertoire shows some 250,000 clones, around 90% found once; its top ten account for 7.2%. Sequenced material: peripheral blood. These receptors came from a man aged 55 to 70 who had recovered from COVID-19.

This chain joins TRBV2 and TRBJ2-4, with D possibly matching TRBD1 (7 bases). The CDR3 is made up of 15 amino acids. Trimming removed 8 bases at V and 1 base at J, with 15 bases between. Germline V gene data show CDR1 as SNHLY and CDR2 as FYNNEI. This CDR3 reads CASSSEGAAKNIQYF. The CDR3 DNA reads TGTGCCAGCTCTTCGGAGGGGGCTGCCAAAAACATTCAGTACTTC. The variable domain in full, completed from reference TRBV2 and TRBJ2-4, reads EPEVTQTPSHQVTQMGQEVILRCVPISNHLYFYWYRQILGQKVEFLVSFYNNEISEKSEIFDDQFSVERPDGSNFTLKIRSTKLEDSAMYFCASSSEGAAKNIQYFGAGTRLSVL.

V and J are TRBV24-1 and TRBJ2-2, with a tentative D call TRBD1 (6 bases). Trimming stripped 6 bases from V and 2 bases from J, with 15 bases between. Germline V gives CDR1 KGHDR, CDR2 SFDVKD. The CDR3 totals 16 residues. The DNA for the CDR3 is TGTGCCACCAGTTCTCCGACAGGTATTAACACCGGGGAGCTGTTTTTT. Translating it yields CATSSPTGINTGELFF.

This rearrangement joins TRBV2 to TRBJ1-3, with TRBD1 matching over 9 bases. This CDR3 region has 14 residues. The junction had 4 bases not matched to a gene; V was cut back by 6 bases and J by 4 bases. Germline CDR1 reads SNHLY; CDR2 reads FYNNEI. In DNA, the CDR3 is TGTGCCAGCAGGGAACAGGGGGCAGGAAACACCATATATTTT. The encoded protein is CASREQGAGNTIYF.

The chain employs TRBV20-1 and TRBJ2-3; 8 bases align to TRBD2. This CDR3 spans 14 amino acids. Germline assignment: CDR1 DFQATT and CDR2 SNEGSKA (reference sequence). V lost 3 bases to trimming and J lost 1 base; unmatched junction nucleotides: 3. In DNA form, the CDR3 reads TGCAGTGCTAGTGCGCGGGGGGGCACAGATACGCAGTATTTT. Translating gives CSASARGGTDTQYF.

The chain is built from TRBV29-1 and TRBJ2-5; 7 nucleotides match TRBD1. Per the germline V gene, CDR1 is SQVTM and CDR2 is ANQGSEA. V gave up 6 bases and J gave up 7 bases; unmatched junction bases: 8. This CDR3 spans 12 amino acids. The CDR3 protein is CSVDHRGRTQYF. The CDR3 DNA is TGCAGCGTCGATCACAGGGGTAGGACCCAGTACTTC.

The chain links TRBV10-2 to TRBJ1-1; D is perhaps TRBD1 (6 bases). The CDR3 runs 13 residues. Trimming removed 9 bases from V and 5 bases from J, with 16 bases in between. From germline, CDR1 is WSHSY and CDR2 SAAADI. CDR3 amino acids: CASKTGLWTEAFF. For the CDR3, the DNA is TGCGCCAGTAAGACAGGCTTGTGGACTGAAGCTTTCTTT.

This chain uses TRBV15 with TRBJ2-2; 8 nucleotides align to TRBD1. V lost 5 bases to trimming and J lost 4 bases; unmatched junction nucleotides: 6. The CDR3 is 15 residues long. Looked up from germline, CDR1 is LNHNV and CDR2 is YYDKDF (reference sequence). The CDR3 sequence: CATSERTGITGELFF. CDR3 in DNA: TGTGCCACCAGCGAAAGGACAGGGATCACCGGGGAGCTGTTTTTT.

V gene TRBV10-3 combines with J gene TRBJ1-3; a weak D match, TRBD1 (5 bases). The germline V gene encodes CDR1 ENHRY and CDR2 SYGVKD. This CDR3 region has 13 residues. The V gene lost 6 bases and the J gene lost 1 base, with 7 bases spanning the gap. Written as DNA, the CDR3 is TGTGCCATCAGGCCAGGGTCTGGAAACACCATATATTTT. It encodes CAIRPGSGNTIYF.

The rearrangement links TRBV6-6 to TRBJ1-2, with D possibly TRBD1 on 6 matching bases. Trimming pared 4 bases from V and 4 bases from J, leaving 13 bases between. CDR3 length: 14 amino acids. CDR1 and CDR2 from the germline V gene are MNHNY and SVGAGI (reference sequence). DNA of the CDR3: TGTGCCAGCAGTTCCGACAGGACTAGCTATGGCTACACCTTC. Its translation is CASSSDRTSYGYTF.

The chain couples TRBV27 to TRBJ1-2; 9 bases are shared with TRBD1. V gave up 6 bases and J gave up 2 bases; unmatched junction bases: 4. CDR3 size: 14 residues. Germline CDR1 and CDR2: MNHEY and SMNVEV (reference sequence). CDR3 sequence reads: CASSTGTGNYGYTF. CDR3 coding DNA: TGTGCCAGCAGCACCGGGACAGGGAACTATGGCTACACCTTC.

This chain's CDR3 is CASRGFRQGGHGYTF. The DNA for the CDR3 is TGTGCCAGTAGGGGTTTTAGACAGGGCGGGCACGGCTACACCTTC. The chain joins TRBV19 to TRBJ1-2; 7 bases agree with TRBD1. Germline V lookup: CDR1 LNHDA, CDR2 SQIVND (reference sequence). J was trimmed by 8 bases and V by 6 bases; bases with no gene match: 15. The CDR3 is 15 residues long.

The genes are TRBV11-2 and TRBJ1-6; D is unclear. In germline, CDR1 is SGHAT, CDR2 FQNNGV. V was cut by 1 base and J by 8 bases, with 9 bases left in between. The CDR3 totals 14 residues. As DNA, the CDR3 is TGTGCCAGCAGCTTAGGGTCAGGTGATTCACCCCTCCACTTT. Protein: CASSLGSGDSPLHF.

This clone was seen just once. The chain combines TRBV19 with TRBJ1-1, with 7 positions matching TRBD1. The length of the CDR3 is 15 residues. J was trimmed by 0 bases and V by 6 bases; bases with no gene match: 7. Germline loops: CDR1 LNHDA, CDR2 SQIVND (reference sequence). The CDR3 nucleotides are TGTGCCAGTAGCCCTGACAGGGTAGTGAACACTGAAGCTTTCTTT. This gives the protein CASSPDRVVNTEAFF.

This clone was counted a single time. The chain couples TRBV30 to TRBJ1-6; 7 bases map to TRBD1. The germline V gene encodes CDR1 GTSNPN and CDR2 SVGIG (reference sequence). This CDR3 comprises 15 residues. Trimming took 1 base from V and 9 from J; bases not matched to a gene: 9. In DNA form, the CDR3 reads TGTGCCTGGAGTGGTTTCACAGGGGTTTTTTCACCCCTCCACTTT. Its protein product is CAWSGFTGVFSPLHF.

This clone showed up just once. This chain uses TRBV7-2 with TRBJ1-3; 8 bases agree with TRBD1. Germline V CDR1 and CDR2: SGHTA, FQGNSA. Trimming took 6 bases from V and 4 from J; bases not matched to a gene: 5. The CDR3 runs to 14 residues. CDR3 loop: CASRKQGVGNTIYF. In DNA, the CDR3 is TGTGCCAGCAGAAAACAGGGGGTCGGAAACACCATATATTTT.

The genes are TRBV5-1 and TRBJ1-2, with 11 nucleotides matching TRBD1. Germline V lookup: CDR1 SGHRS, CDR2 YFSETQ. The CDR3 consists of 15 residues. V was clipped by 0 bases and J by 4 bases; unmatched bases: 2. CDR3 amino acids: CASSLGDRGSYGYTF. The CDR3 DNA reads TGCGCCAGCAGCTTGGGGGACAGGGGGTCCTATGGCTACACCTTC.

V and J are TRBV3-1 (or the pseudogene TRBV3-2) and TRBJ2-5; a possible D gene is TRBD1 (5 bases). CDR3 size: 15 residues. V shed 1 base and J shed 4 bases, with 13 bases lying between them. The germline V gene has CDR1 LGHDT and CDR2 YNNKEL (reference sequence). In DNA, the CDR3 is TGTGCCAGCAGCCAAGGGGTGGGCAGGGCAGAGACCCAGTACTTC. Its protein product is CASSQGVGRAETQYF.